The 14 T cell receptor beta chains in this list originate from one sample, sequenced in a study of shared clonotypes between healthy human individuals. Some clones are missing from TCRdb's copy, which holds only in-frame ones; the method was immunoSEQ multiplex PCR. The top ten hold 9.5% to 15% of the sample, which has around 440,000 clones, roughly three quarters seen once. Sequenced sample: PBMCs. The receptors were gathered from a woman in her thirties or forties in good health. Some clones in this sample may be carry-over from other donors' samples.

The chain uses TRBV10-1 and TRBJ2-7; TRBD2 matches 9 bases. J was trimmed by 6 bases and V by 6 bases; bases with no gene match: 6. Germline values: CDR1 WNHNN, CDR2 SYGVQD (reference sequence). The CDR3 runs 13 residues. DNA of the CDR3: TGCGCCAGCAGGGATAGCGGGAGACGCGAGCAGTACTTC. Its protein product is CASRDSGRREQYF.

Concerning this clone: This likely reflects a read error, since a far larger clone is one base away. The chain employs TRBV6-6 and TRBJ2-3; D is uncertain. CDR3 length: 12 amino acids. Germline values: CDR1 MNHNY, CDR2 SVGAGI (reference sequence). Trimming took off 6 bases at V and 0 bases at J, with 4 bases between the two ends. The CDR3 DNA reads TGTGCCAGCAGGATTAGCACAGATACGCAGTATTTT. Its translation is CASRISTDTQYF.

The chain couples TRBV7-8 to TRBJ1-4; possible D gene TRBD1, 5 bases. Trimming left V 5 bases short and J 0 bases short, with 19 bases between. The CDR3 is made up of 18 amino acids. Germline CDR1 reads SGHVS; CDR2 reads FQNEAQ. The CDR3 coding sequence is TGTGCCAGCAGCCCACGGGGGGGAGGGACGGCAACTAATGAAAAACTGTTTTTT. Its protein is CASSPRGGGTATNEKLFF.

V gene TRBV6-5 combines with J gene TRBJ2-7; D might be TRBD1 (6 bases). V lost 0 bases and J 3 bases, leaving 12 bases between the germline ends. Germline assignment: CDR1 MNHEY and CDR2 SVGAGI. The CDR3 contains 15 residues. CDR3 amino acids: CASSYSQQGNYEQYF. The CDR3 nucleotides read TGTGCCAGCAGTTACTCGCAACAGGGTAACTACGAGCAGTACTTC.

V usage is TRBV2 and J usage is TRBJ1-1, with 11 bases lining up with TRBD1. The germline V gene encodes CDR1 SNHLY and CDR2 FYNNEI. CDR3 length: 16 residues. Losses at the gene ends were 7 bases for V and 1 base for J; bases not matched to a gene: 8. The CDR3 sequence: CASTMDRGPENTEAFF. The CDR3, as DNA: TGTGCCAGCACCATGGACAGGGGGCCAGAGAACACTGAAGCTTTCTTT.

This rearrangement joins TRBV18 to TRBJ1-5; 12 bases align to TRBD1. Germline V gives CDR1 KGHSH, CDR2 LQKENI. The CDR3 consists of 15 residues. The junction had 2 bases not matched to a gene; V was cut back by 6 bases and J by 2 bases. This CDR3 is CASSGTGGGNQPQHF. The CDR3, as DNA: TGTGCCAGCTCCGGGACAGGGGGCGGCAATCAGCCCCAGCATTTT.

V gene TRBV14 combines with J gene TRBJ1-4; 8 nucleotides match TRBD1. The CDR3 consists of 18 residues. Germline V lookup: CDR1 SGHDN, CDR2 FVKESK. Trimming removed 4 bases from V and 5 bases from J; junction bases left unmatched: 15. DNA for the CDR3: TGTGCCAGCAGCCGCCGGACAGGGAGCACTTCTACCAATGAAAAACTGTTTTTT. Its protein product is CASSRRTGSTSTNEKLFF.

The J gene is TRBJ2-2, the V gene TRBV30; D is possibly TRBD1 or TRBD2 (5 bases each). The CDR3 covers 13 residues. Germline V gene lookup returns CDR1 GTSNPN and CDR2 SVGIG (reference sequence). V was shortened by 1 base and J by 9 bases, with 12 bases between the two germline ends. CDR3 residues: CAWSERGWRELFF. CDR3 DNA sequence: TGTGCCTGGAGTGAGAGGGGCTGGAGGGAGCTGTTTTTT.

The chain employs TRBV19 and TRBJ1-1; 8 bases fit TRBD1. The CDR3 spans 14 residues. V shed 7 bases and J 1 base; nucleotides not matched to a gene: 5. Germline V gives CDR1 LNHDA, CDR2 SQIVND (reference sequence). The CDR3 bases are TGTGCCAGTACCCCTGGGACAGGGAACACTGAAGCTTTCTTT. Its translation: CASTPGTGNTEAFF.

The V call is TRBV2, the J call TRBJ2-1; 11 positions match TRBD2. The CDR3 totals 14 residues. J gave up 5 bases and V 6 bases, and 3 bases lay outside the gene matches. From germline, CDR1 is SNHLY and CDR2 FYNNEI. CDR3 loop: CASSWGLADNEQFF. In DNA form, the CDR3 reads TGTGCCAGCAGCTGGGGACTAGCGGACAATGAGCAGTTCTTC.

The sample holds a few counts of this clone. The chain has TRBV27 and TRBJ2-3, with 8 bases lining up with TRBD2. Losses at the gene ends were 4 bases for V and 6 bases for J; bases not matched to a gene: 12. Per germline, CDR1 MNHEY and CDR2 SMNVEV (reference sequence). The CDR3 is made up of 16 amino acids. CDR3 sequence reads: CASSSPRGGRRDTQYF. CDR3 sequence (DNA): TGTGCCAGCAGTTCGCCGCGGGGCGGGAGGCGGGATACGCAGTATTTT.

The chain employs TRBV28 and TRBJ1-5, with D possibly matching TRBD1 (5 bases). CDR1 is MDHEN and CDR2 is SYDVKM in the germline V gene. V was pared by 5 bases and J by 3 bases, with 14 bases between. This CDR3 is 15 amino acids long. The CDR3, as DNA: TGTGCCAGCAGTGATCAGGGTTGGGACAATCAGCCCCAGCATTTT. It encodes CASSDQGWDNQPQHF.

This clone appeared a single time. A far larger clone is one base from this, pointing to a likely read error. This chain joins TRBV4-2 and TRBJ2-3; D gene unclear. The length of the CDR3 is 15 residues. The germline V gene has CDR1 LGHNA and CDR2 YNFKEQ. CDR3 nucleotides: TGTGCCAGCGGCCAAGATAAGCGAATCACAGATACGCAGTATTTT. Translating it yields CASGQDKRITDTQYF.

A note on this clone: A read error may explain this, as a much larger clone is one base away. V is TRBV25-1 and J is TRBJ2-1, with D tentatively TRBD2 (5 bases). Germline V gene sequence: CDR1 MGHDK, CDR2 SYGVNS. Trimming shortened V by 10 bases and J by 4 bases, and 17 bases separated the two germline ends. The CDR3 is 14 amino acids. Here the CDR3 reads CATYGRGGYNEQFF. In DNA, the CDR3 is TGTGCCACCTACGGACGGGGTGGTTACAATGAGCAGTTCTTC.